These T cell receptor beta chains were read from a single sample in a study of a mutant IDH1 vaccine in newly diagnosed glioma. Some clones are missing from TCRdb's copy, which holds only in-frame ones; the method was immunoSEQ multiplex PCR. The data contain approximately 92,000 clones, roughly 77% of them singletons. The sequences come from PBMCs, collected from a glioma patient treated with radiotherapy, temozolomide or both. The source is a man aged 40-50 years with glioma. Both conserved end residues are part of each CDR3. Each record gives: J gene, V gene, CDR3 length, D gene, CDR3 protein. D genes are given only for firm matches.

j_gene: TRBJ1-2; v_gene: TRBV5-6; len: 16; d_gene: TRBD1; CDR3aa: CASSLVLLAGGNGYTF
j_gene: TRBJ1-4; v_gene: TRBV2; len: 15; d_gene: -; CDR3aa: CASRYRRTTNEKLFF
j_gene: TRBJ2-5; v_gene: TRBV14; len: 15; d_gene: TRBD1; CDR3aa: CASSPWTGGEETQYF
j_gene: TRBJ1-5; v_gene: TRBV30; len: 16; d_gene: -; CDR3aa: CAWSLSRGRSNQPQHF
j_gene: TRBJ2-7; v_gene: TRBV7-8; len: 15; d_gene: TRBD1; CDR3aa: CASSLGGTGAGEQYF
j_gene: TRBJ1-6; v_gene: TRBV6-5; len: 14; d_gene: -; CDR3aa: CASSQTRGGSPLHF
j_gene: TRBJ1-2; v_gene: TRBV5-1; len: 15; d_gene: TRBD1; CDR3aa: CASTVDRGSNYGYTF
j_gene: TRBJ2-7; v_gene: TRBV5-4; len: 13; d_gene: -; CDR3aa: CASSLVSDYEQYF
j_gene: TRBJ2-1; v_gene: TRBV7-3; len: 15; d_gene: TRBD2; CDR3aa: CASSLTSGRTNEQFF
j_gene: TRBJ2-5; v_gene: TRBV21-1; len: 21; d_gene: -; CDR3aa: CASSKGRKAGLAGDGQETQYF
j_gene: TRBJ1-2; v_gene: TRBV10-1; len: 13; d_gene: -; CDR3aa: CASSSGLAGGYTF
j_gene: TRBJ2-1; v_gene: TRBV9; len: 13; d_gene: TRBD2; CDR3aa: CASSVTSVREQFF
j_gene: TRBJ2-1; v_gene: TRBV19; len: 16; d_gene: -; CDR3aa: CASSTLSGSQGNEQFF
j_gene: TRBJ2-2; v_gene: TRBV25-1; len: 11; d_gene: -; CDR3aa: CASTWAGELFF
j_gene: TRBJ1-5; v_gene: TRBV15; len: 15; d_gene: TRBD1; CDR3aa: CATSRGDREGQPQHF
j_gene: TRBJ1-1; v_gene: TRBV19; len: 15; d_gene: TRBD1; CDR3aa: CASSLQGAQIAEAFF
j_gene: TRBJ1-1; v_gene: TRBV18; len: 13; d_gene: -; CDR3aa: CASSLQRSTEAFF
j_gene: TRBJ2-7; v_gene: TRBV28; len: 14; d_gene: -; CDR3aa: CASSYGDDSRQKYF
j_gene: TRBJ1-4; v_gene: TRBV7-8; len: 18; d_gene: TRBD1; CDR3aa: CASSTGRGQGAPREKLFF
j_gene: TRBJ2-3; v_gene: TRBV19; len: 17; d_gene: TRBD2; CDR3aa: CASTSWGRGGSGDTQYF
j_gene: TRBJ2-7; v_gene: TRBV27; len: 14; d_gene: TRBD2; CDR3aa: CASGNREGHYEQYF
j_gene: TRBJ2-6; v_gene: TRBV7-8; len: 17; d_gene: -; CDR3aa: CASSRGPPQSRANVLTF
j_gene: TRBJ2-1; v_gene: TRBV7-7; len: 15; d_gene: -; CDR3aa: CASSLNGVRFNEQFF
j_gene: TRBJ1-2; v_gene: TRBV10-1; len: 13; d_gene: -; CDR3aa: CASSEKPHYGYTF
j_gene: TRBJ2-1; v_gene: TRBV11-2; len: 15; d_gene: TRBD2; CDR3aa: CASSLTSGRANEQFF
j_gene: TRBJ1-2; v_gene: TRBV25-1; len: 15; d_gene: -; CDR3aa: CASSESIGGGDGYTF
j_gene: TRBJ1-2; v_gene: TRBV10-2; len: 13; d_gene: -; CDR3aa: CASTSALFGGYTF
j_gene: TRBJ2-7; v_gene: TRBV18; len: 15; d_gene: -; CDR3aa: CASSPQGFISYEQYF
j_gene: TRBJ1-1; v_gene: TRBV29-1; len: 15; d_gene: -; CDR3aa: CSVDGAAGQNTEAFF
j_gene: TRBJ2-7; v_gene: TRBV7-2; len: 14; d_gene: -; CDR3aa: CASTRQRSSYEQYF
j_gene: TRBJ2-3; v_gene: TRBV4-3; len: 15; d_gene: -; CDR3aa: CASSQVPRYTDTQYF
j_gene: TRBJ2-4; v_gene: TRBV7-9; len: 14; d_gene: TRBD1; CDR3aa: CASSSRTGGDIQYF
j_gene: TRBJ2-3; v_gene: TRBV5-6; len: 11; d_gene: -; CDR3aa: CASSSVDTQYF
j_gene: TRBJ2-7; v_gene: TRBV5-6; len: 16; d_gene: TRBD1; CDR3aa: CASSWDGQGRAYEQYF
j_gene: TRBJ1-1; v_gene: TRBV2; len: 12; d_gene: -; CDR3aa: CASNRANTEAFF
j_gene: TRBJ2-1; v_gene: TRBV27; len: 16; d_gene: -; CDR3aa: CASKRLAQDSYNEQFF
j_gene: TRBJ2-3; v_gene: TRBV7-6; len: 16; d_gene: TRBD2; CDR3aa: CASSLASGVRTDTQYF
j_gene: TRBJ2-1; v_gene: TRBV27; len: 12; d_gene: -; CDR3aa: CASSQFGGLWFF
j_gene: TRBJ2-1; v_gene: TRBV10-3; len: 15; d_gene: TRBD2; CDR3aa: CAIGQTSGGANEQFF
j_gene: TRBJ2-1; v_gene: TRBV11-1; len: 13; d_gene: -; CDR3aa: CASSLATRGEQFF
j_gene: TRBJ1-1; v_gene: TRBV19; len: 14; d_gene: -; CDR3aa: CASSIRGPNTEAFF
j_gene: TRBJ2-3; v_gene: TRBV5-6; len: 15; d_gene: -; CDR3aa: CASSSWGSPGVTQYF
j_gene: TRBJ2-5; v_gene: TRBV5-4; len: 14; d_gene: -; CDR3aa: CASSPAERQETQYF
j_gene: TRBJ2-1; v_gene: TRBV5-1; len: 18; d_gene: TRBD2; CDR3aa: CASSFLGLAGVIYNEQFF
j_gene: TRBJ2-3; v_gene: TRBV5-1; len: 18; d_gene: TRBD2; CDR3aa: CASSLRVAGGRFPDTQYF
j_gene: TRBJ1-5; v_gene: TRBV27; len: 14; d_gene: -; CDR3aa: CASSLFQGNQPQHF
j_gene: TRBJ2-7; v_gene: TRBV6-5; len: 14; d_gene: TRBD2; CDR3aa: CASSSKREVYEQYF
j_gene: TRBJ2-7; v_gene: TRBV6-6; len: 14; d_gene: -; CDR3aa: CASSYEGRGREQYF
j_gene: TRBJ2-3; v_gene: TRBV7-8; len: 16; d_gene: TRBD2; CDR3aa: CASSLALSGSLYTQYF
j_gene: TRBJ2-3; v_gene: TRBV5-6; len: 12; d_gene: -; CDR3aa: CASSSEPGTQYF
j_gene: TRBJ1-3; v_gene: TRBV6-1; len: 16; d_gene: -; CDR3aa: CASSDQGRNSGNTIYF
j_gene: TRBJ1-4; v_gene: TRBV6-1; len: 13; d_gene: -; CDR3aa: CASAIVTREKLFF
j_gene: TRBJ1-4; v_gene: TRBV11-2; len: 15; d_gene: -; CDR3aa: CASSKRGVTNEKLFF